Listed here are 28 T cell receptor beta chains from one sample, sequenced in a study of shared clonotypes between healthy human individuals. The naive CD8 population came from CD45RO-negative cells selected for CCR7, without terminally differentiated effector memory CD45RA+ cells. Assay: immunoSEQ multiplex PCR; the TCRdb copy retains only in-frame clones and omits some. This sample yields about 750,000 clones, of which more than 85% are seen a single time; about 25% belongs to the top ten. Sequencing was done on a sample of naive CD8+ T cells sorted from blood. These receptors all come from a man between 25 and 39 years old in good health.

This clone was seen once. This chain uses TRBV11-2 with TRBJ2-7; tentatively, D is TRBD1 (5 bases). There are 15 residues in the CDR3. In germline, CDR1 is SGHAT, CDR2 FQNNGV. With 4 bases removed from V and 2 bases from J, the gap between germline ends came to 15 bases. CDR3: CASSYQGVGAYEQYF. The CDR3 region has the DNA TGTGCCAGCAGCTACCAAGGGGTCGGCGCCTACGAGCAGTACTTC.

V usage is TRBV9 and J usage is TRBJ2-1; D could derive from TRBD1 or TRBD2 (6 bases each). Germline V gene lookup returns CDR1 SGDLS and CDR2 YYNGEE. CDR3 size: 15 residues. V was trimmed by 1 base and J by 6 bases, leaving 14 bases between them. The CDR3 protein is CASSVLGGRGNEQFF. Here the CDR3 DNA reads TGTGCCAGCAGCGTACTTGGGGGGCGAGGCAATGAGCAGTTCTTC.

This clone was counted once. The V and J genes are TRBV27 and TRBJ2-7; 9 nucleotides agree with TRBD1. J was trimmed by 7 bases and V by 3 bases; bases with no gene match: 7. Germline V lookup: CDR1 MNHEY, CDR2 SMNVEV (reference sequence). CDR3 length: 14 residues. CDR3 sequence: CASSLLQGAREQYF. The CDR3 nucleotides are TGTGCCAGCAGTTTGTTACAGGGGGCGAGGGAGCAGTACTTC.

This clone was counted only a few times. The chain joins TRBV6-1 to TRBJ2-1; 7 nucleotides line up with TRBD1. CDR3 length: 10 amino acids. Trimming removed 6 bases from V and 10 bases from J; junction bases left unmatched: 0. The germline gives CDR1 MNHNS, CDR2 SASEGT. The CDR3 region is CASSRGEQFF. DNA of the CDR3: TGTGCCAGCAGCAGGGGGGAGCAGTTCTTC.

The chain recombines TRBV4-1 with TRBJ2-5, with 7 bases aligning to TRBD1. Germline CDR1 MGHRA, CDR2 YSYEKL. The CDR3 runs to 17 residues. V dropped 0 bases and J dropped 1; count of bases not matched to a gene: 8. CDR3 sequence (DNA): TGCGCCAGCAGCCAAGAACCCACGGGGACAGTCCAAGAGACCCAGTACTTC. Protein: CASSQEPTGTVQETQYF.

V usage is TRBV19 and J usage is TRBJ2-1, with a weak D call TRBD2 (5 bases). The CDR3 extends over 13 amino acids. V was cut by 4 bases and J by 7 bases, with 11 bases left in between. Looked up from germline, CDR1 is LNHDA and CDR2 is SQIVND (reference sequence). The CDR3 DNA reads TGTGCCAGTAGTAGAGGGCTGCTGAATGAGCAGTTCTTC. It specifies CASSRGLLNEQFF.

In this sample, this clone turned up a few times. J is TRBJ2-1 and V is TRBV9; tentatively, D is TRBD1 (5 bases). The CDR3 is 12 amino acids. Germline V CDR1 and CDR2: SGDLS, YYNGEE. Deletions cut 4 bases from V and 7 bases from J, with 9 bases between. CDR3 bases: TGTGCCAGCAGCATCCCAGGGAATGAGCAGTTCTTC. Protein: CASSIPGNEQFF.

The CDR3 is CASSAYIGKTGNTIYF. The CDR3 DNA is TGTGCCAGCAGCGCCTACATAGGGAAAACTGGAAACACCATATATTTT. The gene calls are TRBV7-6 and TRBJ1-3, with D uncertain. The V gene's germline CDR1 is SGHVS and CDR2 FNYEAQ. The CDR3 covers 16 residues. The V gene lost 5 bases and the J gene lost 2 bases, with 16 bases spanning the gap.

V and J are TRBV27 and TRBJ2-7; either TRBD1 or TRBD2 may supply D (6 bases each). The V end was cut by 5 bases, the J end by 3 bases, with 14 bases between. The CDR3 loop spans 14 amino acids. Germline V gene sequence: CDR1 MNHEY, CDR2 SMNVEV (reference sequence). The CDR3 nucleotides read TGTGCCAGCAGTGGACAGCCCGGGAGCTACGAGCAGTACTTC. Protein product: CASSGQPGSYEQYF.

The chain is built from TRBV7-2 and TRBJ2-7; TRBD2 agrees at 14 bases. The V segment lost 4 bases and the J segment 2 bases; nucleotides outside the gene matches: 7. This CDR3 spans 17 amino acids. CDR1 SGHTA and CDR2 FQGNSA come from the germline V gene. For the CDR3, the DNA is TGTGCCAGCAGCTACGGACTAGCGGGAGGCCTTCCCTACGAGCAGTACTTC. Protein sequence: CASSYGLAGGLPYEQYF.

This chain uses TRBV7-2 with TRBJ2-7, with D perhaps matching TRBD2 (6 bases). CDR3 length: 18 residues. Germline CDR1 and CDR2: SGHTA and FQGNSA. V lost 1 base and J 4 bases, leaving 23 bases between the germline ends. Written as DNA, the CDR3 is TGTGCCAGCAGCTTAGTTGATTCACGGGAGATGGGGATGTACGAGCAGTACTTC. Translated: CASSLVDSREMGMYEQYF.

The DNA for the CDR3 is TGTGCCAGCAGCCGTCTAGCGGGGCCAGACACAGATACGCAGTATTTT. This encodes CASSRLAGPDTDTQYF. The rearrangement uses TRBV7-6 and TRBJ2-3; TRBD2 matches 9 bases. The CDR3 sequence is 16 residues long. The V and J ends lost 5 bases and 2 bases, in that order; junction bases with no gene match: 8. From germline, CDR1 is SGHVS and CDR2 FNYEAQ.

This chain links TRBV7-3 with TRBJ2-1; 10 bases line up with TRBD1. The CDR3 length is 17 residues. CDR1 is SGHTA, CDR2 FQGTGA, per germline. V dropped 1 base and J dropped 7; count of bases not matched to a gene: 10. CDR3 coding DNA: TGTGCCAGCAGCTTAATACCGGGACAGGGGCTACTTAATGAGCAGTTCTTC. This codes for CASSLIPGQGLLNEQFF.

The genes are TRBV27 and TRBJ2-1; weak D call: TRBD1 (5 bases). Germline V lookup: CDR1 MNHEY, CDR2 SMNVEV (reference sequence). This CDR3 contains 13 residues. The germline V and J ends were trimmed by 3 bases and 5 bases, with 8 bases remaining between them. CDR3 residues: CASSFQGHNEQFF. CDR3 coding DNA: TGTGCCAGCAGTTTTCAGGGCCACAATGAGCAGTTCTTC.

This chain links TRBV7-9 with TRBJ2-7, with 10 positions matching TRBD1. The CDR3 has 15 residues. The ends lost 4 bases at V and 4 bases at J; junction bases unmatched: 7. The germline CDR1 and CDR2 sequences are SEHNR and FQNEAQ (reference sequence). CDR3 amino acids: CASSYPGQGIYEQYF. The CDR3 DNA sequence: TGTGCCAGCAGCTACCCGGGACAGGGGATTTACGAGCAGTACTTC.

The chain combines TRBV4-1 with TRBJ1-1; weak D call: TRBD1 (5 bases). V was pared by 7 bases and J by 3 bases, with 12 bases between. The CDR3 is 13 amino acids. Germline CDR1 MGHRA, CDR2 YSYEKL. The CDR3 DNA reads as TGCGCCAGCATTCGTGTGGGGGACACTGAAGCTTTCTTT. Its protein is CASIRVGDTEAFF.

Written as DNA, the CDR3 is TGTGCCAGCAGTTTAAGAGGCGCCAGATCTGAAGCTTTCTTT. This translates into CASSLRGARSEAFF. This chain uses TRBV14 with TRBJ1-1; no clear D. CDR1 is SGHDN and CDR2 is FVKESK in the germline V gene. V lost 6 bases, J lost 6 bases, and 17 bases lay in between. The CDR3 runs 14 residues.

The chain couples TRBV7-9 to TRBJ2-3, with D possibly being TRBD1 or TRBD2 (6 bases each). With 5 bases removed from V and 8 bases from J, the gap between germline ends came to 23 bases. Germline CDR1 is SEHNR and CDR2 is FQNEAQ (reference sequence). This CDR3 has 16 amino acids. Here the CDR3 DNA reads TGTGCCAGCAGCCCCACGGAGAGGGGGGTATTAGGTACGCAGTATTTT. Translation: CASSPTERGVLGTQYF.

The sample holds one count of this clone. The chain is built from TRBV7-9 and TRBJ2-1; 8 nucleotides agree with TRBD2. The germline CDR1 and CDR2 sequences are SEHNR and FQNEAQ (reference sequence). This CDR3 comprises 18 residues. After removal of 4 bases from V and 4 bases from J, the junction contained 15 bases not matched to a gene. CDR3 nucleotides: TGTGCCAGCAGCTCAAGTATAGCCCGGGAGGGGGTTTACAATGAGCAGTTCTTC. Residues: CASSSSIAREGVYNEQFF.

The J gene is TRBJ1-4, the V gene TRBV4-1, with 11 nucleotides matching TRBD1. This CDR3 region has 15 residues. In germline, CDR1 is MGHRA, CDR2 YSYEKL. V lost 0 bases and J lost 8; bases outside the gene matches: 2. The CDR3 sequence: CASSQEGTGGEKLFF. The CDR3 bases are TGCGCCAGCAGCCAAGAGGGGACAGGGGGAGAAAAACTGTTTTTT.

As to this clone: The germline gene is not matched at one end of the junction; a read error may be the cause. The J gene is TRBJ1-2, the V gene TRBV30; tentatively, D is TRBD1 (5 bases). This CDR3 has 16 residues. Germline CDR1 and CDR2: GTSNPN and SVGIG (reference sequence). Written as DNA, the CDR3 is TGTGCCCGGAGAGGGGCTATCCAATCCCTTAACTATGGCTACACCTTC. Amino acids: CARRGAIQSLNYGYTF.

The rearrangement uses TRBV14 and TRBJ2-3, with D perhaps given as TRBD1 or TRBD2 (5 bases each). The CDR3 covers 14 residues. The germline V gene encodes CDR1 SGHDN and CDR2 FVKESK. Trimming stripped 0 bases from V and 1 base from J, with 5 bases between. As DNA, the CDR3 is TGTGCCAGCAGCCAAGAGGGGGGCACAGATACGCAGTATTTT. It yields the protein CASSQEGGTDTQYF. The variable domain in full, completed from reference TRBV14 and TRBJ2-3, reads EAGVTQFPSHSVIEKGQTVTLRCDPISGHDNLYWYRRVMGKEIKFLLHFVKESKQDESGMPNNRFLAERTGGTYSTLKVQPAELEDSGVYFCASSQEGGTDTQYFGPGTRLTVL.

The gene calls are TRBV28 and TRBJ2-7; maybe TRBD2 (6 bases). Germline V gene lookup returns CDR1 MDHEN and CDR2 SYDVKM. The V and J ends lost 4 bases and 4 bases respectively, with 14 bases between them. The CDR3 spans 14 residues. As DNA, the CDR3 is TGTGCCAGCAGTTCCTCCGGCCGGGGGTACGAGCAGTACTTC. Translated, it gives CASSSSGRGYEQYF.

In its sample, this clone was seen once. CDR3: CASRRDEGTGELFF. The CDR3 bases are TGTGCCAGCAGGAGGGACGAGGGGACCGGGGAGCTGTTTTTT. The rearrangement uses TRBV2 and TRBJ2-2; D is perhaps TRBD1 or TRBD2 (5 bases each). The CDR3 is 14 amino acids. Germline-derived CDR1 and CDR2 are SNHLY and FYNNEI. V lost 6 bases and J lost 5, with 13 bases in between.

The chain joins TRBV7-8 to TRBJ2-7; 10 bases match TRBD1. CDR3 length: 15 residues. The V gene end was trimmed by 5 bases and the J gene end by 5 bases; junction bases not matched to a gene: 9. Germline CDR1 reads SGHVS; CDR2 reads FQNEAQ. The chain's CDR3 is CASSRRSGTGDEQYF. CDR3 bases: TGTGCCAGCAGCCGTCGAAGCGGGACAGGGGACGAGCAGTACTTC.

The J gene is TRBJ2-1, the V gene TRBV7-6, with D possibly called TRBD1 or TRBD2 (5 bases each). V lost 3 bases and J 7 bases, leaving 13 bases between the germline ends. The CDR3 contains 14 residues. Per the germline V gene, CDR1 is SGHVS and CDR2 is FNYEAQ. The CDR3 here is CASSFRAGANEQFF. The DNA for the CDR3 is TGTGCCAGCAGCTTCCGGGCCGGGGCAAATGAGCAGTTCTTC.

This chain joins TRBV19 and TRBJ2-7; D is unresolved. Germline V gene data show CDR1 as LNHDA and CDR2 as SQIVND (reference sequence). The V end was cut by 5 bases, the J end by 10 bases, with 18 bases between. The CDR3 is 13 amino acids. CDR3 sequence reads: CASSPGLGWEQYF. The CDR3 bases are TGTGCCAGTAGTCCGGGTCTCGGTTGGGAACAGTACTTC.

This clone has just one count. The rearrangement joins TRBV28 to TRBJ1-2; D gene uncertain. Deletions cut 6 bases from V and 0 bases from J, with 17 bases between. Germline loops: CDR1 MDHEN, CDR2 SYDVKM. The CDR3 spans 16 residues. The CDR3 reads CASSHPRTASNYGYTF. The CDR3 region has the DNA TGTGCCAGCAGCCATCCCCGGACGGCCTCTAACTATGGCTACACCTTC.